The 25 T cell receptor beta chains reported below all come from one sample, sequenced in a study of B cell selection in AIRE deficiency. Conventional CD4 T cells were sorted as CD4+CD127+ cells. Repertoires were generated with immunoSEQ multiplex PCR, while TCRdb's copy carries only in-frame clones and drops some. The data contain roughly 25,000 clones, roughly 95% of them singletons. Sequenced material: CD4+CD127+ conventional T cells sorted from PBMCs. Receptors originate from a human donor in good health.

This sequence joins TRBV14 and TRBJ1-1, with D unresolved. With 4 bases removed from V and 1 base from J, the gap between germline ends came to 13 bases. The CDR3 runs 15 residues. Germline V gene data show CDR1 as SGHDN and CDR2 as FVKESK. In DNA form, the CDR3 reads TGTGCCAGCAGCCCGGACGGAGGGCCGAACACTGAAGCTTTCTTT. The encoded protein is CASSPDGGPNTEAFF.

The chain has TRBV19 and TRBJ1-1, with D perhaps matching TRBD1 (6 bases). The V end was cut by 4 bases, the J end by 5 bases, with 14 bases between. There are 14 residues in the CDR3. Germline CDR1 LNHDA, CDR2 SQIVND (reference sequence). CDR3 amino acids: CASSTRGTTTEAFF. Written as DNA, the CDR3 is TGTGCCAGTAGTACCCGTGGGACAACTACTGAAGCTTTCTTT. Full variable domain (rest looked up from reference TRBV19 and TRBJ1-1): DGGITQSPKYLFRKEGQNVTLSCEQNLNHDAMYWYRQDPGQGLRLIYYSQIVNDFQKGDIAEGYSVSREKKESFPLTVTSAQKNPTAFYLCASSTRGTTTEAFFGQGTRLTVV.

The chain is built from TRBV5-4 and TRBJ2-1, with 10 bases identical to TRBD2. V shed 4 bases and J 9 bases; nucleotides not matched to a gene: 10. The CDR3 spans 15 residues. The V gene's germline CDR1 is SGHNT and CDR2 YYREEE (reference sequence). The CDR3 is CASSPALAGGGEQFF. The CDR3 coding sequence is TGTGCCAGCAGCCCCGCCTTAGCGGGAGGCGGTGAGCAGTTCTTC.

This chain connects TRBV6-1 to TRBJ1-1, with D hard to call. The V and J ends lost 4 bases and 6 bases respectively, with 9 bases between them. CDR1 is MNHNS and CDR2 is SASEGT in the germline V gene. The CDR3 is 12 residues long. CDR3 residues: CASSAWTAEAFF. For the CDR3, the DNA is TGTGCCAGCAGTGCTTGGACCGCTGAAGCTTTCTTT.

This chain connects TRBV5-8 to TRBJ2-7, with 7 bases matching TRBD1. CDR1 and CDR2 from the germline V gene are SGHTS and YDEGEE. This CDR3 spans 16 amino acids. V was clipped by 3 bases and J by 2 bases; unmatched bases: 11. Written as DNA, the CDR3 is TGTGCCAGCAGCTCCCCCTTCCGACAGGGAGCCTACGAGCAGTACTTC. It specifies CASSSPFRQGAYEQYF.

The genes are TRBV10-3 and TRBJ2-7, with a tentative D call TRBD1 (5 bases). The CDR3 has 13 residues. The V end lost 3 bases, the J end lost 1 base, and 7 bases lay between the germline ends. Looked up from germline, CDR1 is ENHRY and CDR2 is SYGVKD. DNA of the CDR3: TGTGCCATCAGTGATCAGGGATCCTACGAGCAGTACTTC. This encodes CAISDQGSYEQYF.

The CDR3 bases are TGTGCCAGCAGCTTTGCCAGGGAAGAGCTTGGGGAGCAGTTCTTC. The encoded protein is CASSFAREELGEQFF. The rearrangement joins TRBV7-9 to TRBJ2-1; TRBD1 might be the D (5 bases). This CDR3 spans 15 amino acids. The germline V gene has CDR1 SEHNR and CDR2 FQNEAQ (reference sequence). V lost 3 bases, J lost 10 bases, and 19 bases lay in between.

The chain employs TRBV19 and TRBJ1-4; a possible D gene is TRBD1 (5 bases). The V and J ends lost 6 bases and 8 bases respectively, with 16 bases between them. Germline lookup yields CDR1 LNHDA and CDR2 SQIVND (reference sequence). The CDR3 consists of 14 residues. The DNA of the CDR3 is TGTGCCAGTAGAGTTCGGGGGAAGGTCGAAAAACTGTTTTTT. Protein sequence: CASRVRGKVEKLFF.

The V gene is TRBV7-6, the J gene TRBJ1-1; TRBD1 is a possible D gene (5 bases). From germline, CDR1 is SGHVS and CDR2 FNYEAQ. This CDR3 region has 14 residues. Trimming removed 0 bases at V and 4 bases at J, with 9 bases between. CDR3 in amino acids: CASSLASRGTEAFF. The DNA for the CDR3 is TGTGCCAGCAGCTTAGCATCAAGGGGCACTGAAGCTTTCTTT.

The chain is built from TRBV7-2 and TRBJ1-2; D is uncertain. The CDR3 runs 16 residues. CDR1 is SGHTA, CDR2 FQGNSA, per germline. Trimming stripped 1 base from V and 0 bases from J, with 12 bases between. The CDR3 region is CASSLVGAGANYGYTF. The DNA for the CDR3 is TGTGCCAGCAGCTTAGTTGGAGCAGGAGCTAACTATGGCTACACCTTC.

This chain links TRBV7-9 with TRBJ1-4, with a tentative D call TRBD1 (5 bases). Germline CDR1 reads SEHNR; CDR2 reads FQNEAQ (reference sequence). The ends were cut back, 6 bases at V and 4 bases at J, with 12 bases in the middle. The CDR3 loop spans 14 amino acids. The CDR3 bases are TGTGCCAGCAGACTTGGACAAGTTAATGAAAAACTGTTTTTT. Translating gives CASRLGQVNEKLFF.

This clone came up once. The CDR3 reads CASTPTGGTQYF. Written as DNA, the CDR3 is TGTGCCAGCACTCCCACCGGAGGGACCCAGTACTTC. V usage is TRBV6-5 and J usage is TRBJ2-5, with D maybe TRBD2 (5 bases). Germline CDR1 and CDR2: MNHEY and SVGAGI. The V and J ends lost 7 bases and 7 bases respectively, with 13 bases between them. The CDR3 is 12 residues long.

The chain links TRBV4-1 to TRBJ2-1; 7 nucleotides match TRBD2. The CDR3 has 18 amino acids. J gave up 3 bases and V 1 base, and 12 bases lay outside the gene matches. CDR1 and CDR2 (germline): MGHRA, YSYEKL. CDR3 sequence reads: CASSQGPGRAGVYNEQFF. DNA of the CDR3: TGCGCCAGCAGCCAAGGTCCTGGGCGTGCGGGGGTCTACAATGAGCAGTTCTTC.

The chain joins TRBV2 to TRBJ1-5; the D gene is possibly TRBD1 (6 bases). V lost 6 bases and J 7 bases, leaving 13 bases between the germline ends. Germline CDR1 reads SNHLY; CDR2 reads FYNNEI. This CDR3 contains 13 residues. CDR3 coding DNA: TGTGCCAGCAGGGACAGCCTCGGGCAGCCCCAGCATTTT. As protein: CASRDSLGQPQHF.

V and J are TRBV6-5 and TRBJ1-4; D is uncertain. CDR1 is MNHEY, CDR2 SVGAGI, per germline. Trimming shortened V by 0 bases and J by 5 bases, and 13 bases separated the two germline ends. The CDR3 length is 16 residues. CDR3 sequence (DNA): TGTGCCAGCAGTTACTCGAACTCCGGATACAATGAAAAACTGTTTTTT. Its translation is CASSYSNSGYNEKLFF.

The chain carries TRBV6-5 and TRBJ1-6, with D unresolved. The germline V gene has CDR1 MNHEY and CDR2 SVGAGI. The CDR3 is 14 residues long. Trimming took off 0 bases at V and 4 bases at J, with 4 bases between the two ends. DNA of the CDR3: TGTGCCAGCAGTTACTCTCAGTATAATTCACCCCTCCACTTT. It encodes CASSYSQYNSPLHF.

This clone came up once. V usage is TRBV6-4 and J usage is TRBJ2-1; the D call may be TRBD1 or TRBD2 (5 bases each). Germline CDR1 is MRHNA and CDR2 is SNTAGT. With 0 bases removed from V and 8 bases from J, the gap between germline ends came to 5 bases. CDR3 length equals 12 residues. CDR3 DNA: TGTGCCAGCAGTGACTCGGGGGATGAGCAGTTCTTC. Translated: CASSDSGDEQFF.

V usage is TRBV11-1 and J usage is TRBJ1-2; 7 bases align to TRBD1. The CDR3 is 15 amino acids. Germline CDR1 SGHAT, CDR2 FQDESV (reference sequence). V gave up 4 bases and J gave up 3 bases; unmatched junction bases: 8. Here the CDR3 reads CASSSPGQGDYGYTF. CDR3 bases: TGTGCCAGCAGCTCCCCCGGTCAGGGGGACTATGGCTACACCTTC.

A single count supports this clone. The rearrangement joins TRBV30 to TRBJ2-5; TRBD2 matches 9 bases. The CDR3 is 15 amino acids. The J segment lost 5 bases and the V segment lost 0 bases, leaving 7 bases of the junction unmatched. The germline V gene encodes CDR1 GTSNPN and CDR2 SVGIG (reference sequence). The chain's CDR3 is CAWSVRGGRGETQYF. The DNA for the CDR3 is TGTGCCTGGAGTGTACGAGGCGGGAGGGGGGAGACCCAGTACTTC.

The chain has TRBV4-1 and TRBJ1-4; unclear D gene. Germline CDR1 reads MGHRA; CDR2 reads YSYEKL. Trimming removed 1 base from V and 7 bases from J, with 10 bases in between. The CDR3 is 14 residues long. The CDR3 DNA reads as TGCGCCAGCAGCCAAGGTATCCACAGTGAAAAACTGTTTTTT. Translating it yields CASSQGIHSEKLFF.

The V and J genes are TRBV7-9 and TRBJ1-5; the match to TRBD1 covers 9 bases. Germline CDR1 SEHNR, CDR2 FQNEAQ (reference sequence). The V gene end was trimmed by 3 bases and the J gene end by 1 base; junction bases not matched to a gene: 7. This CDR3 has 17 amino acids. The CDR3 DNA is TGTGCCAGCAGCTTCCCGACAGGGGGTGCCAGCAATCAGCCCCAGCATTTT. Translating gives CASSFPTGGASNQPQHF.

The CDR3 protein is CASQDPRTDTQYF. The CDR3 DNA reads TGTGCCAGCCAGGACCCGCGCACAGATACGCAGTATTTT. The rearrangement links TRBV2 to TRBJ2-3, with D unresolved. The CDR3 totals 13 residues. Looked up from germline, CDR1 is SNHLY and CDR2 is FYNNEI. V was clipped by 8 bases and J by 1 base, with 10 bases between them.

The CDR3 is CASSTSGTGQETQYF. The DNA of the CDR3 is TGCGCCAGCAGCACCTCCGGGACAGGCCAAGAGACCCAGTACTTC. The chain has TRBV5-1 and TRBJ2-5, with 8 bases matching TRBD1. The germline V gene encodes CDR1 SGHRS and CDR2 YFSETQ. CDR3 length: 15 amino acids. V lost 4 bases and J lost 1; bases outside the gene matches: 6.

V usage is TRBV19 and J usage is TRBJ2-1; 12 nucleotides line up with TRBD1. The V segment lost 1 base and the J segment 1 base; nucleotides outside the gene matches: 8. Germline lookup yields CDR1 LNHDA and CDR2 SQIVND (reference sequence). CDR3 length equals 19 residues. This CDR3 is CASSIAWDRGRGSYNEQFF. The DNA of the CDR3 is TGTGCCAGTAGTATAGCTTGGGACAGGGGGCGCGGATCCTACAATGAGCAGTTCTTC.

The chain employs TRBV6-5 and TRBJ2-5; a possible D gene is TRBD1 (5 bases). V was pared by 6 bases and J by 5 bases, with 19 bases between. CDR1 MNHEY and CDR2 SVGAGI come from the germline V gene. This CDR3 is 15 amino acids long. In DNA form, the CDR3 reads TGTGCCAGCAGCCGATCTCAGGGTGTTCAGGAGACCCAGTACTTC. Residues: CASSRSQGVQETQYF.